Described below is a single T cell receptor (beta chain) sequence and its context. The sample is drawn from a study of blood T cell repertoires in COVID-19. Overall study context: Sites across the United States, Italy and Spain contributed samples from acute and convalescent COVID-19. PBMCs, B-cell-depleted T cells, or T cells provided the cDNA or gDNA that made up the material.

In the authors' workflow: Reference gene primers were amplified, and this amplification served to estimate nucleated cell counts. TCRdb's table, derived via immunoSEQ multiplex PCR, lists solely in-frame clones and lacks some. V and J calls plus clone size are reproduced from that table; the DNA served to infer D and trimming. The data hold around 200,000 clones, with about four fifths observed a single time. CDR1 is SNHLY and CDR2 is FYNNEI in the germline V gene. V was cut by 4 bases and J by 4 bases, with 10 bases left in between. The CDR3 covers 14 residues. The sample consisted of peripheral blood. V usage is TRBV2 and J usage is TRBJ2-2; D is undetermined. The origin of this receptor is a man over 45 with active or convalescent COVID-19. CDR3 amino acids: CASSALQSTGELFF. CDR3 nucleotide sequence: TGTGCCAGCAGTGCCTTACAGAGCACCGGGGAGCTGTTTTTT.